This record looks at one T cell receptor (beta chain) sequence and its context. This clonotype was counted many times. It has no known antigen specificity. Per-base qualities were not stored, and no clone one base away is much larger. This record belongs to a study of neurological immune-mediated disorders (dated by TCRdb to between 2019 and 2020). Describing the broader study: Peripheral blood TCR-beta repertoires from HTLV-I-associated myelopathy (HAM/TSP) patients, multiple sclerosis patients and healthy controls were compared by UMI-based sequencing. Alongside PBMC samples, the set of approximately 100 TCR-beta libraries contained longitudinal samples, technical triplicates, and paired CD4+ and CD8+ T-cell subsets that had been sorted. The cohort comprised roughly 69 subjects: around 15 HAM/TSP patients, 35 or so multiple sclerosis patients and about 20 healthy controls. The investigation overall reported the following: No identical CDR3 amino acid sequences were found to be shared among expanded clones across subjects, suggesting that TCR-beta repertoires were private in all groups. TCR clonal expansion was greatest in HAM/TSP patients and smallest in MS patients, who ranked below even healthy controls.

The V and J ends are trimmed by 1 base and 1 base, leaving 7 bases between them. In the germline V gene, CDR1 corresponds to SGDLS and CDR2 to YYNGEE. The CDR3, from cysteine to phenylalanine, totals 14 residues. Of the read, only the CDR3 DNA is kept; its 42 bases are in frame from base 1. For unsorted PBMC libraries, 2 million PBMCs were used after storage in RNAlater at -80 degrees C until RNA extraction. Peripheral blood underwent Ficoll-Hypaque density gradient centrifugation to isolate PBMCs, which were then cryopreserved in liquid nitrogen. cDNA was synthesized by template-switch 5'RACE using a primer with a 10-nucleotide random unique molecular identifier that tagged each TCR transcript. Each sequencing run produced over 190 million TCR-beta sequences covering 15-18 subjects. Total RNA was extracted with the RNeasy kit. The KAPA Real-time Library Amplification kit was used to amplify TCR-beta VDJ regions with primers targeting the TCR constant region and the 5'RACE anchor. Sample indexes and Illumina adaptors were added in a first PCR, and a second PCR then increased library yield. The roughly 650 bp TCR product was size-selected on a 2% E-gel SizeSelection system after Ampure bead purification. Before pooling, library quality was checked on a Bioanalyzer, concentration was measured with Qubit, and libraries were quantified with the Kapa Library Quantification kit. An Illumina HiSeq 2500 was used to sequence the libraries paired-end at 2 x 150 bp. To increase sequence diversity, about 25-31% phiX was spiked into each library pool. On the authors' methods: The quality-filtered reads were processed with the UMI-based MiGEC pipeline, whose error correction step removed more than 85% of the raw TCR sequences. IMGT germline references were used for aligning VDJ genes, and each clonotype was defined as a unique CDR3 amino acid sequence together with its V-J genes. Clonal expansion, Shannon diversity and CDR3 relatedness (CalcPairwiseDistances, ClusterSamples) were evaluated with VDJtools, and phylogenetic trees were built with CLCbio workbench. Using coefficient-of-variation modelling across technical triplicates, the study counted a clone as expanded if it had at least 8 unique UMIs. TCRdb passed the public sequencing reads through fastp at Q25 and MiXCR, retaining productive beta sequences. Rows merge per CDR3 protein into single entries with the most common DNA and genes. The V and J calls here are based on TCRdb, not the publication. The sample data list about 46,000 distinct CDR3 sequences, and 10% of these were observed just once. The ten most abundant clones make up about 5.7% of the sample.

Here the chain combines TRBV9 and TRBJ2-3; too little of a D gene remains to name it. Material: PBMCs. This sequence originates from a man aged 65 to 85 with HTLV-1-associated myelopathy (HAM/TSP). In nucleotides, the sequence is TGTGCCAGCAGCGTATCCTACCGCACAGATACGCAGTATTTT. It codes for CASSVSYRTDTQYF.